Shown below are 21 T cell receptor beta chains from a single sample sequenced in a study of blood T cell repertoires in COVID-19. Using immunoSEQ multiplex PCR, the repertoire was profiled, and TCRdb retains in-frame clones only, with some absent. The sample contains around 64,000 clones, 70% to 85% of which appear only once. Specimen: peripheral blood. The receptors come from a man in his 60s with acute or convalescent COVID-19.

This chain links TRBV5-1 with TRBJ1-1; no clear D gene. Trimming removed 4 bases at V and 6 bases at J, with 10 bases between. The CDR3 consists of 12 residues. Looked up from germline, CDR1 is SGHRS and CDR2 is YFSETQ. CDR3 nucleotide sequence: TGCGCCAGCAGCCCGGACTGGGCTGAAGCTTTCTTT. Its translation is CASSPDWAEAFF.

The chain joins TRBV19 to TRBJ2-7; 9 positions agree with TRBD1. Germline V gene lookup returns CDR1 LNHDA and CDR2 SQIVND (reference sequence). J lost 5 bases, V lost 3 bases, and 5 bases had no gene match. The CDR3 length is 14 residues. The CDR3 DNA is TGTGCCAGTAGTATTACAGGGGGCCGGGACGAGCAGTACTTC. Protein sequence: CASSITGGRDEQYF.

The sample holds one count of this clone. The chain links TRBV9 to TRBJ1-2; a possible D gene is TRBD1 (5 bases). In germline, CDR1 is SGDLS, CDR2 YYNGEE. Trimming left V 1 base short and J 7 bases short, with 8 bases between. The CDR3 covers 12 residues. The CDR3 DNA follows: TGTGCCAGCAGCGTATTGGGGGGTGGCTACACCTTC. It codes for CASSVLGGGYTF. The full variable domain, completed using reference TRBV9 and TRBJ1-2, is DSGVTQTPKHLITATGQRVTLRCSPRSGDLSVYWYQQSLDQGLQFLIQYYNGEERAKGNILERFSAQQFPDLHSELNLSSLELGDSALYFCASSVLGGGYTFGSGTRLTVV.

The chain couples TRBV7-8 to TRBJ1-1; 8 bases line up with TRBD1. V was pared by 3 bases and J by 4 bases, with 4 bases of the junction left unmatched. Germline V lookup: CDR1 SGHVS, CDR2 FQNEAQ. CDR3 length: 14 amino acids. The CDR3 nucleotides are TGTGCCAGCAGCTTGCCGGACAGGGCCACTGAAGCTTTCTTT. Its translation is CASSLPDRATEAFF.

The chain carries TRBV10-1 and TRBJ2-3, with D tentatively TRBD1 (5 bases). V lost 11 bases and J lost 6, with 24 bases in between. The CDR3 runs to 15 residues. Germline V gene data show CDR1 as WNHNN and CDR2 as SYGVQD (reference sequence). The CDR3 bases are TGCGCCGGCTTATCCAGGGTCCTTGGGGCGGATACGCAGTATTTT. It is translated as CAGLSRVLGADTQYF.

V and J are TRBV19 and TRBJ2-1, with 11 bases lining up with TRBD2. Trimming at V came to 1 base and at J to 12 bases, leaving 8 bases not matched to a gene. This CDR3 is 15 amino acids long. Germline CDR1 LNHDA, CDR2 SQIVND (reference sequence). CDR3 in amino acids: CASSIVNSGRARQFF. In DNA form, the CDR3 reads TGTGCCAGTAGTATAGTAAATAGCGGGAGGGCCCGGCAGTTCTTC.

This chain joins TRBV5-1 and TRBJ2-3; 12 nucleotides match TRBD2. This CDR3 contains 16 residues. With V trimmed by 4 bases and J by 6 bases, 9 bases remained unmatched. CDR1 is SGHRS and CDR2 is YFSETQ in the germline V gene. The CDR3 nucleotides are TGCGCCAGCAGCCAAGGGACTAGCGGGCCCAGGGATACGCAGTATTTT. Protein product: CASSQGTSGPRDTQYF. Using reference TRBV5-1 and TRBJ2-3 for the parts outside the CDR3, the full variable domain is KAGVTQTPRYLIKTRGQQVTLSCSPISGHRSVSWYQQTPGQGLQFLFEYFSETQRNKGNFPGRFSGRQFSNSRSEMNVSTLELGDSALYLCASSQGTSGPRDTQYFGPGTRLTVL.

V gene TRBV28 combines with J gene TRBJ2-2; possibly TRBD1 for D (5 bases). The germline V gene encodes CDR1 MDHEN and CDR2 SYDVKM. The V end was cut by 2 bases, the J end by 2 bases, with 9 bases between. This CDR3 contains 15 residues. This chain's CDR3 is CASSLSQGNTGELFF. The CDR3 DNA sequence: TGTGCCAGCAGTTTAAGCCAGGGAAACACCGGGGAGCTGTTTTTT. The full variable domain, rest sourced from reference TRBV28 and TRBJ2-2, is DVKVTQSSRYLVKRTGEKVFLECVQDMDHENMFWYRQDPGLGLRLIYFSYDVKMKEKGDIPEGYSVSREKKERFSLILESASTNQTSMYLCASSLSQGNTGELFFGEGSRLTVL.

This clone is a singleton in its sample. This chain joins TRBV7-2 and TRBJ2-1, with TRBD2 matching 13 bases. The CDR3 has 15 residues. Germline CDR1 SGHTA, CDR2 FQGNSA. The V segment lost 4 bases and the J segment 6 bases; nucleotides outside the gene matches: 3. The CDR3 loop is CASSWTSGSGNEQFF. CDR3 DNA: TGTGCCAGCAGCTGGACTAGCGGGAGTGGCAATGAGCAGTTCTTC.

The rearrangement links TRBV3-1 (or the pseudogene TRBV3-2) to TRBJ1-2, with D possibly being TRBD1 (6 bases). Trimming left V 0 bases short and J 4 bases short, with 12 bases between. In germline, CDR1 is LGHDT, CDR2 YNNKEL (reference sequence). The CDR3 covers 15 residues. The CDR3: CASSQDPGHSYGYTF. In nucleotides, the CDR3 is TGTGCCAGCAGCCAAGACCCGGGACACAGCTATGGCTACACCTTC.

This chain uses TRBV29-1 with TRBJ2-1, with a possible D match to TRBD1 (6 bases). The CDR3 has 13 amino acids. The germline V gene encodes CDR1 SQVTM and CDR2 ANQGSEA. Trimming removed 1 base from V and 6 bases from J, with 10 bases in between. CDR3 DNA sequence: TGCAGCGTTGAAGGGACAGACTTCAATGAGCAGTTCTTC. Translated: CSVEGTDFNEQFF.

V usage is TRBV18 and J usage is TRBJ2-7; 7 bases are a match to TRBD2. Unmatched junction bases numbered 7, after V lost 6 bases and J lost 2 bases. CDR3 length: 14 residues. The germline V gene has CDR1 KGHSH and CDR2 LQKENI. CDR3 nucleotide sequence: TGTGCCAGCTCCCCCGGGACTACCACCTACGAGCAGTACTTC. The encoded protein is CASSPGTTTYEQYF.

This chain connects TRBV7-9 to TRBJ2-1; D gene ambiguous. Germline lookup yields CDR1 SEHNR and CDR2 FQNEAQ (reference sequence). V was cut by 7 bases and J by 3 bases, with 7 bases left in between. This CDR3 spans 12 amino acids. The CDR3 spells CASTMSYNEQFF. The DNA for the CDR3 is TGTGCCAGCACCATGAGCTACAATGAGCAGTTCTTC.

J is TRBJ2-7 and V is TRBV7-6, with 12 bases identical to TRBD1. The V and J ends lost 6 bases and 4 bases, in that order; junction bases with no gene match: 7. CDR3 length: 15 amino acids. From germline, CDR1 is SGHVS and CDR2 FNYEAQ. CDR3 region: CASSFGTGGAYEQYF. In nucleotides, the CDR3 is TGTGCCAGCAGTTTTGGGACAGGGGGCGCATACGAGCAGTACTTC.

The chain uses TRBV5-4 and TRBJ2-3; the match to TRBD2 covers 7 bases. V lost 7 bases, J lost 4 bases, and 3 bases stayed unmatched. Germline V gene lookup returns CDR1 SGHNT and CDR2 YYREEE (reference sequence). This CDR3 has 12 residues. CDR3 sequence reads: CASAGEADTQYF. CDR3 bases: TGTGCCAGCGCGGGAGAGGCAGATACGCAGTATTTT.

The rearrangement uses TRBV15 and TRBJ2-3, with D perhaps TRBD1 (5 bases). CDR3 size: 16 residues. The germline V and J ends were trimmed by 1 base and 0 bases, with 11 bases remaining between them. Germline CDR1 reads LNHNV; CDR2 reads YYDKDF (reference sequence). As DNA, the CDR3 is TGTGCCACCAGCAGAGGGTTCGACAGTAGCACAGATACGCAGTATTTT. This sequence encodes CATSRGFDSSTDTQYF.

The genes are TRBV10-2 and TRBJ2-3; TRBD2 matches at 16 bases. CDR1 and CDR2 (germline): WSHSY, SAAADI. The CDR3 contains 24 residues. V shed 6 bases, J shed 1 base, and the junction held 25 bases outside the gene matches. The CDR3 is CASRDPTSPSGLAGGVGGTDTQYF. DNA for the CDR3: TGCGCCAGCAGGGACCCCACCTCCCCTTCGGGACTAGCGGGAGGGGTGGGGGGCACAGATACGCAGTATTTT.

V usage is TRBV21-1 and J usage is TRBJ1-5; no DNA check was done on the table's D call, TRBD1. TRBV21-1 is given as a pseudogene. The CDR3 extends over 19 amino acids. The CDR3 sequence: CASSKVGGYSYHSNQPQHF. In DNA form, the CDR3 reads TGTGCCAGCAGCAAAGTGGGTGGATACAGCTATCATAGCAATCAGCCCCAGCATTTT.

The chain is built from TRBV19 and TRBJ1-4; D gene unclear. V lost 8 bases, J lost 5 bases, and 15 bases lay in between. Germline-derived CDR1 and CDR2 are LNHDA and SQIVND (reference sequence). The CDR3 contains 14 residues. The CDR3 DNA is TGTGCCAGTTGGGAGGGAGGAGGAAATGAAAAACTGTTTTTT. It translates to CASWEGGGNEKLFF.

The chain employs TRBV2 and TRBJ1-2, with a tentative D call TRBD1 (6 bases). V dropped 5 bases and J dropped 4 bases, with 14 bases sitting between them. The CDR3 loop spans 14 amino acids. CDR1 SNHLY and CDR2 FYNNEI come from the germline V gene. In DNA form, the CDR3 reads TGTGCCAGCAGTTTTCAGGGGACCCTCTATGGCTACACCTTC. It is translated as CASSFQGTLYGYTF. The entire variable domain, with the rest obtained from reference TRBV2 and TRBJ1-2, is as follows: EPEVTQTPSHQVTQMGQEVILRCVPISNHLYFYWYRQILGQKVEFLVSFYNNEISEKSEIFDDQFSVERPDGSNFTLKIRSTKLEDSAMYFCASSFQGTLYGYTFGSGTRLTVV.

The gene calls are TRBV7-9 and TRBJ1-1; tentatively, D is TRBD1 (5 bases). This CDR3 has 13 amino acids. Per the germline V gene, CDR1 is SEHNR and CDR2 is FQNEAQ (reference sequence). Trimming left V 7 bases short and J 5 bases short, with 14 bases between. CDR3 loop: CASTMGGRTEAFF. The CDR3 DNA reads TGTGCCAGCACCATGGGGGGGAGGACTGAAGCTTTCTTT.